The rows below give T cell receptor beta chains drawn from one sample of a study of shared clonotypes between healthy human individuals. Data came from immunoSEQ multiplex PCR; TCRdb stores just in-frame clones and leaves some out. The data show roughly 2 million clones, with around 95% seen just once and 0.1% to 0.15% held by the top ten. The specimen was naive CD4+ T cells sorted from blood. Receptors were obtained from a man younger than 35 in good health. Each CDR3 is given with its conserved first and last residue. The D gene is left open where the match is weak. Rows give clone size only sometimes, using once, few, many, or a class for an expanded clone.

D	V	J	size	DNA	CDR3
TRBD1	TRBV5-1	TRBJ1-1	.	TGCGCCAGCAGCTTGGAGGGACAGGTCCCCACTGAAGCTTTCTTT	CASSLEGQVPTEAFF
.	TRBV28	TRBJ1-1	.	TGTGCCAGCAGTTTCGGTATGAGGGGCCGGACGAACACTGAAGCTTTCTTT	CASSFGMRGRTNTEAFF
.	TRBV20-1	TRBJ2-2	.	TGCAGTGCTCCCTTCGCCGGGGAGCTGTTTTTT	CSAPFAGELFF
.	TRBV27	TRBJ1-2	once	TGTGCCAGCAGTTTGAGGGGGACCTATGGCTACACCTTC	CASSLRGTYGYTF
TRBD1	TRBV6-6	TRBJ1-5	.	TGTGCCAGCAGTACCCCACAGGGGAGGTGGAATCAGCCCCAGCATTTT	CASSTPQGRWNQPQHF
.	TRBV7-2	TRBJ1-2	.	TGTGCCAGCAGCCCTGGGGCCCTAAGGGACTACACCTTC	CASSPGALRDYTF
.	TRBV7-2	TRBJ2-1	.	TGTGCCAGCAGCTGGGACTGGCCCTACAATGAGCAGTTCTTC	CASSWDWPYNEQFF
TRBD1	TRBV5-1	TRBJ1-1	.	TGCGCCAGCAGCCTGACCGGGACAGAGAACACTGAAGCTTTCTTT	CASSLTGTENTEAFF
TRBD2	TRBV7-2	TRBJ2-1	.	TGTGCCAGCAGCTTAGAACTAGCGGGGTACAATGAGCAGTTCTTC	CASSLELAGYNEQFF
.	TRBV7-2	TRBJ2-2	.	TGTGCCAGCAGCGCCCCTACGCGGAACACCGGGGAGCTGTTTTTT	CASSAPTRNTGELFF